This entry features one TCR beta chain sequence. Antigen unknown. The sample belongs to a study of T-cell reconstitution after alpha-beta-depleted transplantation in children. A TCRbeta library incorporating unique molecular identifiers was prepared. TCRdb ran MiXCR on the PCR reads and lists one entry per CDR3 protein. The sample shows approximately 120,000 distinct CDR3 sequences, about 9.5% of them seen only once. Study conclusions and caveats: A year had passed since transplant, and T-cell counts and diversity by then came mostly from newly produced T cells. Alpha-beta T cells about two months after transplant reportedly derived from several hundred expanded graft clones. Surviving recipient T cells and thymic progenitors produced the high day-60 TCRbeta diversity seen in some patients.

Germline V lookup: CDR1 SGHVS, CDR2 FNYEAQ. Trimming left V 6 bases short and J 4 bases short, with 19 bases between. The CDR3 length is 16 residues. The source of this sequence is a girl in the first two years of life who had a stem cell transplant for combined immunodeficiency, so the T cells may come from the graft donor. This chain links TRBV7-6 with TRBJ1-5, with a possible D match to TRBD1 (5 bases). The input for sequencing was PBMCs, mostly from graft donor cells, taken 180 days after TCRalphabeta/CD19-depleted stem cell transplant. For the CDR3, the DNA is TGTGCCAGCAGTCATGCGGCGGGGGGTGGTAATCAGCCCCAGCATTTT. Amino acids: CASSHAAGGGNQPQHF.